A selection of T cell receptor beta chains follows, all from one sample in a study of CD8 T cells in ankylosing spondylitis. TCRdb reanalysed the 5' RACE reads using MiXCR and keeps one entry per CDR3 protein. The sample lists around 230,000 distinct CDR3 sequences, over 8.5% occurring once. The sequenced material came from blood, either unsorted or a sorted T cell fraction (not recorded which). The receptors derive from a male donor with ankylosing spondylitis or in good health (not recorded which). The CDR3 runs from the conserved cysteine through the conserved F or W. Each record gives: D gene, V gene, J gene, clone size, CDR3 DNA, CDR3 protein. D genes are given only for firm matches. Size is stated for part of the rows, as once, few or many counts, or as a class when the clone is expanded.

D: TRBD1; V: TRBV6-1; J: TRBJ2-2; size: many; DNA: TGTGCCAGCAGTGCCTCGGGACAGGGTCGCACCGGGGAGCTGTTTTTT; CDR3: CASSASGQGRTGELFF
D: NA; V: TRBV20-1; J: TRBJ2-7; size: few; DNA: TGCAGTGCTAGGGCACCGGGACGCACGACCAACGAGCAGTACTTC; CDR3: CSARAPGRTTNEQYF
D: TRBD1; V: TRBV28; J: TRBJ1-5; size: many; DNA: TGTGCCAGCAGTTCGACAGGGAATAGCAATCAGCCCCAGCATTTT; CDR3: CASSSTGNSNQPQHF
D: NA; V: TRBV18; J: TRBJ2-1; size: few; DNA: TGTGCCAGCTCACCACCGGAAAGGGGAGTAGGCAATGAGCAGTTCTTC; CDR3: CASSPPERGVGNEQFF
D: NA; V: TRBV5-1; J: TRBJ2-3; size: many; DNA: TGCGCCAGCAGCGCCTCGGGTACCACAGATACGCAGTATTTT; CDR3: CASSASGTTDTQYF
D: TRBD1; V: TRBV7-8; J: TRBJ2-2; size: many; DNA: TGTGCCAGCAGCTACCGGACAGGGAACACCGGGGAGCTGTTTTTT; CDR3: CASSYRTGNTGELFF
D: NA; V: TRBV10-2; J: TRBJ2-5; size: few; DNA: TGCGCCAGCAGTGACGCTGCCGGGCGGGAGACCCAGTACTTC; CDR3: CASSDAAGRETQYF
D: NA; V: TRBV19; J: TRBJ1-5; size: many; DNA: TGTGCCAGTAGTGGGCTGGGGGCCCAGCATTTT; CDR3: CASSGLGAQHF
D: NA; V: TRBV4-3; J: TRBJ2-3; size: many; DNA: TGCGCCAGCAGCCAAGATGATCCGGAGGGACCAGATACGCAGTATTTT; CDR3: CASSQDDPEGPDTQYF
D: TRBD1; V: TRBV2; J: TRBJ1-4; size: NA; DNA: TGTGCCAGCAGTGAATTTAGGGGGCGGAATGAAAAACTGTTTTTT; CDR3: CASSEFRGRNEKLFF
D: TRBD2; V: TRBV12-3/TRBV12-4; J: TRBJ2-1; size: many; DNA: TGTGCCAGCAGTTTACCCCCGGGACTAGTGGATGAGCAGTTCTTC; CDR3: CASSLPPGLVDEQFF
D: NA; V: TRBV11-2; J: TRBJ2-7; size: many; DNA: TGTGCCAGCAGCTTAGGTGTCAGCCCTATCGAGCAGTACTTC; CDR3: CASSLGVSPIEQYF
D: NA; V: TRBV12-3/TRBV12-4; J: TRBJ2-3; size: many; DNA: TGTGCCAGCAGTTTTTCTAGCGCTGGCACAGATACGCAGTATTTT; CDR3: CASSFSSAGTDTQYF
D: NA; V: TRBV6-1; J: TRBJ2-1; size: many; DNA: TGTGCCAGCAGTGAAGCCAGCAACCTTTACAATGAGCAGTTCTTC; CDR3: CASSEASNLYNEQFF
D: NA; V: TRBV19; J: TRBJ1-2; size: many; DNA: TGTGCCAGTAGTATCGGGGGGAATCTTGGCTACACCTTC; CDR3: CASSIGGNLGYTF
D: NA; V: TRBV5-5; J: TRBJ1-5; size: many; DNA: TGTGCCAGCAGCTTGGGGGGAAGGGGAGGGAGAAGCAATCAGCCCCAGCATTTT; CDR3: CASSLGGRGGRSNQPQHF
D: TRBD1; V: TRBV5-1; J: TRBJ1-1; size: many; DNA: TGCGCCAGCAGCAGCTTACAGGGGGGAGACGCTGAAGCTTTCTTT; CDR3: CASSSLQGGDAEAFF
D: NA; V: TRBV20-1; J: TRBJ2-3; size: NA; DNA: TGCAGTGCTAGCCTGACGAGTAGCACAGATACGCAGTATTTT; CDR3: CSASLTSSTDTQYF
D: NA; V: TRBV11-2; J: TRBJ2-3; size: NA; DNA: TGTGCCAGCAGCTCTTTTGGACAGCCAAGCACAGATACGCAGTATTTT; CDR3: CASSSFGQPSTDTQYF
D: NA; V: TRBV20-1; J: TRBJ1-1; size: many; DNA: TGCAGTGCTGCGGGTCGGGCGAACACTGAAGCTTTCTTT; CDR3: CSAAGRANTEAFF
D: TRBD1; V: TRBV29-1; J: TRBJ1-2; size: many; DNA: TGCAGCACCATTGAGGGGGCGCGTTATGGCTACACCTTC; CDR3: CSTIEGARYGYTF
D: NA; V: TRBV10-3; J: TRBJ1-4; size: many; DNA: TGTGCCATCGGTGCCGGACAGTGGGTGGGTGAAAAACTGTTTTTT; CDR3: CAIGAGQWVGEKLFF
D: NA; V: TRBV7-3; J: TRBJ2-2; size: many; DNA: TGTGCCAGCAGCTTCCAGGGGGGGACCGGGGAGCTGTTTTTT; CDR3: CASSFQGGTGELFF
D: TRBD1; V: TRBV6-5; J: TRBJ1-5; size: many; DNA: TGTGCCAGCAGTTGGGACAGGGGGGGCCAGCCCCAGCATTTT; CDR3: CASSWDRGGQPQHF
D: TRBD1; V: TRBV7-9; J: TRBJ1-2; size: many; DNA: TGTGCCAGCAGCTTAGGACAGGGAAGAGGCTACACCTTC; CDR3: CASSLGQGRGYTF
D: NA; V: TRBV4-3; J: TRBJ1-1; size: NA; DNA: TGCGCCAGCAGCCAAGAGAGCAGGGCATCTGAAGCTTTCTTT; CDR3: CASSQESRASEAFF
D: TRBD2; V: TRBV30; J: TRBJ2-1; size: many; DNA: TGTGCCTGGAGTAGCGGGGATGGGGATGAGCAGTTCTTC; CDR3: CAWSSGDGDEQFF
D: TRBD2; V: TRBV9; J: TRBJ2-3; size: NA; DNA: TGTGCCAGCAGCTCCATTCGGCGGGAGGGCCCTAATACGCAGTATTTT; CDR3: CASSSIRREGPNTQYF
D: TRBD1; V: TRBV27; J: TRBJ2-7; size: few; DNA: TGTGCCAGCAGTTTACGGACAGGTCCCTACGAGCAGTACTTC; CDR3: CASSLRTGPYEQYF
D: NA; V: TRBV20-1; J: TRBJ2-1; size: many; DNA: TGCAGTGCGAGGGGCCTTTCCTACAATGAGCAGTTCTTC; CDR3: CSARGLSYNEQFF
D: TRBD1; V: TRBV30; J: TRBJ2-7; size: NA; DNA: TGTGCCTGGAGTGTGGGACAGGGCACCTACGAGCAGTACTTC; CDR3: CAWSVGQGTYEQYF
D: TRBD1; V: TRBV5-1; J: TRBJ1-1; size: many; DNA: TGTGCCAGCTCCCCCGGACAGGGGACTGAAGCTTTCTTT; CDR3: CASSPGQGTEAFF
D: NA; V: TRBV20-1; J: TRBJ2-1; size: NA; DNA: TGCAGTGGGGGGCCCGCAAATGAGCAGTTCTTC; CDR3: CSGGPANEQFF
D: TRBD1; V: TRBV7-8; J: TRBJ2-7; size: few; DNA: TGTGCCAGCAGCTTCCTACCGGGACAGGGACCCTACGAGCAGTACTTC; CDR3: CASSFLPGQGPYEQYF
D: NA; V: TRBV5-1; J: TRBJ2-6; size: NA; DNA: TGCGCCAGCAGCTTGGAAGGGACAGGGGCCAACGTCCTGACTTTC; CDR3: CASSLEGTGANVLTF
D: NA; V: TRBV28; J: TRBJ2-3; size: many; DNA: TGTGCCAGCAGTTTAGGGCGGATAACTAGCACAGATACGCAGTATTTT; CDR3: CASSLGRITSTDTQYF
D: NA; V: TRBV29-1; J: TRBJ2-5; size: many; DNA: TGCAGCGTTGATGGCGGCTTCCAAGAGACCCAGTACTTC; CDR3: CSVDGGFQETQYF
D: NA; V: TRBV29-1; J: TRBJ2-3; size: NA; DNA: TGCAGCGTTGACGGACCAAAGGGGGCAGATACGCAGTATTTT; CDR3: CSVDGPKGADTQYF
D: TRBD2; V: TRBV2; J: TRBJ2-1; size: many; DNA: TGTGCCAGCAGTCGCGGGACTAGGTCCGATGAGCAGTTCTTC; CDR3: CASSRGTRSDEQFF
D: TRBD2; V: TRBV4-2; J: TRBJ2-3; size: many; DNA: TGTGCCAGCAGCCATTCTTCCGGGGGGGTTACAGATACGCAGTATTTT; CDR3: CASSHSSGGVTDTQYF
D: TRBD2; V: TRBV24-1; J: TRBJ2-1; size: NA; DNA: TGTGCCACCAGTGATTCGGCCCCGGAGCGTAGCGGGGCGGGGTACAATGAGCAGTTCTTC; CDR3: CATSDSAPERSGAGYNEQFF
D: TRBD1; V: TRBV5-1; J: TRBJ2-7; size: NA; DNA: TGCGCCAGCAGCCCAGGGACAGGGCCCTCCTACGAGCAGTACTTC; CDR3: CASSPGTGPSYEQYF
D: NA; V: TRBV29-1; J: TRBJ2-3; size: many; DNA: TGCAGCGTCGACAGTGCCCATCACGGGGATACGCAGTATTTT; CDR3: CSVDSAHHGDTQYF
D: NA; V: TRBV7-3; J: TRBJ2-1; size: many; DNA: TGTGCCAGCAGCTTCGGGGGGCATCCCTACAATGAGCAGTTCTTC; CDR3: CASSFGGHPYNEQFF
D: NA; V: TRBV10-3; J: TRBJ2-3; size: many; DNA: TGTGCCATCAGTGAGTCGGCCCCTGGCGAGGGTACGCAGTATTTT; CDR3: CAISESAPGEGTQYF
D: NA; V: TRBV12-3/TRBV12-4; J: TRBJ2-4; size: many; DNA: TGTGCCAGCGGGAGACAGCCTCAGTACTTC; CDR3: CASGRQPQYF
D: NA; V: TRBV5-6; J: TRBJ2-2; size: few; DNA: TGTGCCAGCAGCTTGGGGGTACAGGGCCCCGGGGAGCTGTTTTTT; CDR3: CASSLGVQGPGELFF
D: TRBD2; V: TRBV5-1; J: TRBJ2-1; size: many; DNA: TGCGCCAGCAGCTTCAGCGGGAGGGACTACAATGAGCAGTTCTTC; CDR3: CASSFSGRDYNEQFF
D: TRBD1; V: TRBV30; J: TRBJ1-1; size: few; DNA: TGTGCCTGGAGTGGAAACAGGGGCACTGAAGCTTTCTTT; CDR3: CAWSGNRGTEAFF
D: TRBD1; V: TRBV20-1; J: TRBJ2-7; size: many; DNA: TGCAGGCTTTCTGACAGGGGGGGAGCCTACGAGCAGTACTTC; CDR3: CRLSDRGGAYEQYF
D: NA; V: TRBV27; J: TRBJ2-5; size: many; DNA: TGTGCCAGCAGTCCCCTGGGACGGAGGGAGACCCAGTACTTC; CDR3: CASSPLGRRETQYF
D: NA; V: TRBV7-6; J: TRBJ2-3; size: many; DNA: TGTGCCAGCAGTCCCTCTGGTGTCCCCTCAGATACGCAGTATTTT; CDR3: CASSPSGVPSDTQYF
D: TRBD1; V: TRBV7-2; J: TRBJ1-2; size: many; DNA: TGTGCCAGCAGCTTAACGACAGGGGACTATGGCTACACCTTC; CDR3: CASSLTTGDYGYTF
D: NA; V: TRBV11-3; J: TRBJ2-5; size: few; DNA: TGTGCCAGCAGCTTGAGTCGGACCTCACAAGAGACCCAGTACTTC; CDR3: CASSLSRTSQETQYF
D: NA; V: TRBV30; J: TRBJ2-3; size: many; DNA: TGTGCCTGGAGTGTAAGGACGAGGGTCCCCCTCGATACGCAGTATTTT; CDR3: CAWSVRTRVPLDTQYF
D: NA; V: TRBV6-1; J: TRBJ1-4; size: many; DNA: TGTGCCAGCAGACCTCCCCGGGGCCAGGGACGGGGTGAAAAACTGTTTTTT; CDR3: CASRPPRGQGRGEKLFF
D: NA; V: TRBV5-1; J: TRBJ2-6; size: many; DNA: TGCGCCAGCAGCTTGGCAAACTCTGGGGCCAACGTCCTGACTTTC; CDR3: CASSLANSGANVLTF
D: NA; V: TRBV12-3/TRBV12-4; J: TRBJ2-3; size: NA; DNA: TGTGCCAGCAGTCCCCAGCCAGATACGCAGTATTTT; CDR3: CASSPQPDTQYF